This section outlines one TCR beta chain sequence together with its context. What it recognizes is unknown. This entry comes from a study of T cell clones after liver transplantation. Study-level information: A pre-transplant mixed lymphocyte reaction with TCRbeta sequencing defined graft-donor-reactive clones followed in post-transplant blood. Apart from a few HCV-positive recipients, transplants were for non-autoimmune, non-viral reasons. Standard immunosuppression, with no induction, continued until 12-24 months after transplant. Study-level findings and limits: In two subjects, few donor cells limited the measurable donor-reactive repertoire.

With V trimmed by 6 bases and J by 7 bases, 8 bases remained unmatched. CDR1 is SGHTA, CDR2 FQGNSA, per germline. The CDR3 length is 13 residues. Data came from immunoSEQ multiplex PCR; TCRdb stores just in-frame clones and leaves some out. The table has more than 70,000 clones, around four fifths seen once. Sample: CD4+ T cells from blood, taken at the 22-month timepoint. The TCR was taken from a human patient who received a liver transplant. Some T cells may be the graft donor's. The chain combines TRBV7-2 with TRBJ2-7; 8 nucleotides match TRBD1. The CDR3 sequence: CASSYDRGREQYF. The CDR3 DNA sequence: TGTGCCAGCAGTTATGACAGGGGTCGTGAGCAGTACTTC.